The 18 T cell receptor beta chains presented below share a single source sample, sequenced in a study of blood T cells in healthy people across ages. Sample-barcoded 5' priming and a J-beta primer mix drove a second PCR of about 6 to 12 cycles. TCRdb independently ran MiXCR on the 5' RACE reads; one entry per CDR3 protein. The data contain more than 1.4 million distinct CDR3 sequences, around two fifths of them singletons. Source material: blood. The source is a woman between 18 and 29 years old in good health.

The CDR3 protein is CASSLQFGSTDTQYF. The CDR3 bases are TGTGCCAGCAGCTTACAGTTTGGAAGCACAGATACGCAGTATTTT. The V and J genes are TRBV7-2 and TRBJ2-3; no firm D call. The V gene lost 2 bases and the J gene lost 0 bases, with 9 bases spanning the gap. This CDR3 is built from 15 residues. CDR1 SGHTA and CDR2 FQGNSA come from the germline V gene.

The chain combines TRBV4-1 with TRBJ2-1; TRBD2 aligns across 10 bases. V lost 0 bases to trimming and J lost 7 bases; unmatched junction nucleotides: 9. Germline-derived CDR1 and CDR2 are MGHRA and YSYEKL. The CDR3 runs to 17 residues. The CDR3 DNA sequence: TGCGCCAGCAGCCAAGAGGAGGCGGGACTAGCGCGGAATGAGCAGTTCTTC. Its protein is CASSQEEAGLARNEQFF.

The count of this clonotype is one. The chain is built from TRBV24-1 and TRBJ2-1; TRBD1 might be the D (6 bases). The V end lost 4 bases, the J end lost 6 bases, and 12 bases lay between the germline ends. This CDR3 has 14 residues. The germline gives CDR1 KGHDR, CDR2 SFDVKD. The CDR3 protein is CATSEQGIGNEQFF. The CDR3 coding sequence is TGTGCCACCAGTGAACAGGGTATCGGCAATGAGCAGTTCTTC.

This clonotype was seen more than once but under ten times. The chain combines TRBV20-1 with TRBJ2-7; TRBD2 matches 8 bases. J was trimmed by 5 bases and V by 7 bases; bases with no gene match: 4. The CDR3 sequence is 11 residues long. The germline V gene has CDR1 DFQATT and CDR2 SNEGSKA (reference sequence). CDR3: CSVRGGDEQYF. In DNA form, the CDR3 reads TGCAGTGTTCGGGGGGGGGACGAGCAGTACTTC.

This clonotype was observed a handful of times. The chain joins TRBV12-3 or TRBV12-4 to TRBJ2-2; D is perhaps TRBD2 (5 bases). CDR3 length: 13 residues. V gave up 6 bases and J gave up 4 bases, with 9 bases separating them. The CDR3 DNA follows: TGTGCCAGCAGAGGACTCATCACCGGGGAGCTGTTTTTT. Its protein is CASRGLITGELFF.

The V and J genes are TRBV28 and TRBJ2-7; the D is unclear. Trimming took off 9 bases at V and 1 base at J, with 7 bases between the two ends. Germline CDR1 reads MDHEN; CDR2 reads SYDVKM. The CDR3 is 11 residues long. Written as DNA, the CDR3 is TGTGCCAGTCTAGGATCCTACGAGCAGTACTTC. As protein: CASLGSYEQYF.

The CDR3 bases are TGCAGTGCTCCGGGGGGGACTAGCGACTACAATGAGCAGTACTTC. As protein: CSAPGGTSDYNEQYF. The J gene is TRBJ2-7, the V gene TRBV20-1; 10 bases are shared with TRBD2. The CDR3 spans 15 residues. Germline lookup yields CDR1 DFQATT and CDR2 SNEGSKA (reference sequence). Trimming cost V 5 bases and J 7 bases; bases outside gene matches: 14.

This chain links TRBV30 with TRBJ1-1; D gene uncertain. The germline V gene has CDR1 GTSNPN and CDR2 SVGIG (reference sequence). V lost 0 bases, J lost 1 base, and 6 bases lay in between. The CDR3 loop spans 13 amino acids. CDR3: CAWSVQPNTEAFF. CDR3 nucleotides: TGTGCCTGGAGTGTACAGCCGAACACTGAAGCTTTCTTT.

The J gene is TRBJ2-5, the V gene TRBV5-1; 8 bases are a match to TRBD2. The V gene end was trimmed by 0 bases and the J gene end by 5 bases; junction bases not matched to a gene: 6. CDR3 length: 15 amino acids. Germline CDR1 SGHRS, CDR2 YFSETQ. CDR3 nucleotides: TGCGCCAGCAGCTTGGTTCCGGGGGGGCGTGAGACCCAGTACTTC. Encoded protein: CASSLVPGGRETQYF.

DNA of the CDR3: TGTGCCAGCAGTTACTCTCGGGGCCCTGGGGCCAACGTCCTGACTTTC. Translation gives CASSYSRGPGANVLTF. This chain joins TRBV6-6 and TRBJ2-6; D assignment may be TRBD1 or TRBD2 (5 bases each). Trimming removed 0 bases at V and 2 bases at J, with 8 bases between. CDR3 length: 16 amino acids. The germline CDR1 and CDR2 sequences are MNHNY and SVGAGI (reference sequence).

This clonotype was seen a handful of times. The chain couples TRBV3-1 to TRBJ2-3, with 11 positions matching TRBD2. The CDR3 sequence is 16 residues long. Germline loops: CDR1 LGHDT, CDR2 YNNKEL (reference sequence). V lost 4 bases, J lost 5 bases, and 8 bases stayed unmatched. Written as DNA, the CDR3 is TGTGCCAGCAGCCCCGAACTAGCGGGAGATCTAGATACGCAGTATTTT. Its protein is CASSPELAGDLDTQYF.

This rearrangement joins TRBV3-1 to TRBJ2-1; TRBD2 matches at 10 bases. Trimming took 4 bases from V and 9 from J; bases not matched to a gene: 9. There are 15 residues in the CDR3. Germline-derived CDR1 and CDR2 are LGHDT and YNNKEL (reference sequence). The CDR3 is CASSPQAGGPLEQFF. DNA of the CDR3: TGTGCCAGCAGCCCCCAAGCGGGGGGGCCCCTTGAGCAGTTCTTC.

The chain couples TRBV20-1 to TRBJ1-4; 7 bases agree with TRBD1. CDR1 is DFQATT, CDR2 SNEGSKA, per germline (reference sequence). This CDR3 has 13 amino acids. V dropped 6 bases and J dropped 4; count of bases not matched to a gene: 5. The CDR3 is CSAQDRFNEKLFF. The CDR3 nucleotides read TGCAGTGCCCAGGACAGGTTTAATGAAAAACTGTTTTTT.

The chain recombines TRBV11-3 with TRBJ2-1; 7 positions match TRBD2. V shed 5 bases and J 4 bases; nucleotides not matched to a gene: 14. The CDR3 has 17 amino acids. Germline lookup yields CDR1 SGHNT and CDR2 YENEEA. The CDR3 here is CASSPRLASGPYNEQFF. Written as DNA, the CDR3 is TGTGCCAGCAGCCCCAGATTGGCTAGCGGCCCATACAATGAGCAGTTCTTC.

This clonotype was detected a few times. The chain uses TRBV9 and TRBJ2-1; the D is unclear. Trimming took off 4 bases at V and 1 base at J, with 9 bases between the two ends. CDR1 is SGDLS and CDR2 is YYNGEE in the germline V gene. The length of the CDR3 is 14 residues. The CDR3 loop reads CASSPSVSYNEQFF. CDR3 in DNA: TGTGCCAGCAGCCCGAGCGTTTCCTACAATGAGCAGTTCTTC.

This clonotype was seen only a few times. A read error may produce the germline difference seen at one junction end. This rearrangement joins TRBV18 to TRBJ2-2; D unclear. Per germline, CDR1 KGHSH and CDR2 LQKENI. This CDR3 has 13 residues. The CDR3 is CASSPQETGELFF. The CDR3 DNA reads TGTGCCAGCTCGCCACAAGAGACCGGGGAGCTGTTTTTT.

The chain recombines TRBV10-3 with TRBJ2-1, with D tentatively TRBD2 (6 bases). The CDR3 loop spans 14 amino acids. V dropped 10 bases and J dropped 8 bases, with 21 bases sitting between them. In germline, CDR1 is ENHRY, CDR2 SYGVKD. The chain's CDR3 is CATEEGEGIHEQFF. In DNA, the CDR3 is TGTGCCACGGAGGAGGGCGAGGGGATTCATGAGCAGTTCTTC.

J is TRBJ1-5 and V is TRBV19, with D possibly being TRBD1 (5 bases). Germline lookup yields CDR1 LNHDA and CDR2 SQIVND (reference sequence). The CDR3 spans 13 residues. Trimming took 8 bases from V and 2 from J, leaving 10 bases between them. The CDR3, as DNA: TGTGCCAGTGGGACCGCGGGCAATCAGCCCCAGCATTTT. It codes for CASGTAGNQPQHF. The whole variable domain, filled in from reference TRBV19 and TRBJ1-5, reads DGGITQSPKYLFRKEGQNVTLSCEQNLNHDAMYWYRQDPGQGLRLIYYSQIVNDFQKGDIAEGYSVSREKKESFPLTVTSAQKNPTAFYLCASGTAGNQPQHFGDGTRLSIL.